These 25 T cell receptor beta chains share one sample of origin, sequenced in a study of OX40 agonist ivuxolimab in advanced cancers. Sequenced by immunoSEQ multiplex PCR; TCRdb stores in-frame clones only, minus some. This table has about 80,000 clones, 80% to 90% appearing once. Here the sequenced sample was CD4+ or CD8+ T cells sorted from blood, taken in a trial of the OX40 agonist ivuxolimab. Source of these receptors: an adult with an advanced solid tumor such as melanoma, head and neck, liver or kidney cancer.

This clone was observed a single time. This chain joins TRBV20-1 and TRBJ2-3, with D unresolved. This CDR3 is 10 amino acids long. Trimming shortened V by 7 bases and J by 9 bases, and 11 bases separated the two germline ends. In germline, CDR1 is DFQATT, CDR2 SNEGSKA (reference sequence). The CDR3: CSGGLGTQYF. CDR3 DNA sequence: TGCAGTGGAGGTCTGGGCACGCAGTATTTT.

This chain connects TRBV5-6 to TRBJ2-1; D remains ambiguous. The CDR3 has 15 residues. Per germline, CDR1 SGHDT and CDR2 YYEEEE. V was clipped by 5 bases and J by 0 bases, with 12 bases between them. In DNA, the CDR3 is TGTGCCAGCAGTCCCGACCTGAGCTCCTACAATGAGCAGTTCTTC. Translating it yields CASSPDLSSYNEQFF.

V gene TRBV5-6 combines with J gene TRBJ2-1; 9 bases align to TRBD2. Germline CDR1 and CDR2: SGHDT and YYEEEE. Trimming removed 2 bases from V and 7 bases from J; junction bases left unmatched: 7. The CDR3 has 15 amino acids. The DNA for the CDR3 is TGTGCCAGCAGCTTTCTAGCGGGGCTGCCTAATGAGCAGTTCTTC. Its protein product is CASSFLAGLPNEQFF.

The V call is TRBV7-9, the J call TRBJ2-6; D not certain. The length of the CDR3 is 18 residues. V lost 5 bases to trimming and J lost 2 bases, with 19 bases between them. Germline V gene data show CDR1 as SEHNR and CDR2 as FQNEAQ (reference sequence). The CDR3 region is CASSTRRALGPGANVLTF. CDR3 in DNA: TGTGCCAGCAGCACCCGACGGGCTTTGGGTCCTGGGGCCAACGTCCTGACTTTC.

The chain is built from TRBV11-2 and TRBJ2-6; 10 bases match TRBD1. This CDR3 is built from 18 residues. Trimming cost V 5 bases and J 0 bases; bases outside gene matches: 7. From germline, CDR1 is SGHAT and CDR2 FQNNGV. The CDR3 DNA reads as TGTGCCAGCAGCCCTGGGACAGGGGATAACTCTGGGGCCAACGTCCTGACTTTC. This sequence encodes CASSPGTGDNSGANVLTF.

The J gene is TRBJ2-7, the V gene TRBV5-6, with no clear D. Trimming shortened V by 0 bases and J by 5 bases, and 9 bases separated the two germline ends. Germline loops: CDR1 SGHDT, CDR2 YYEEEE. The CDR3 has 13 amino acids. CDR3: CASSLAATNEQYF. The CDR3 DNA follows: TGTGCCAGCAGCTTGGCAGCGACGAACGAGCAGTACTTC.

V usage is TRBV6-1 and J usage is TRBJ1-2; unclear D gene. V gave up 8 bases and J gave up 4 bases, with 20 bases separating them. CDR1 and CDR2 from the germline V gene are MNHNS and SASEGT. The CDR3 totals 15 residues. Written as DNA, the CDR3 is TGTGCCAGCTTCCTCGCAGGCGGCGATTCCTATGGCTACACCTTC. This sequence encodes CASFLAGGDSYGYTF.

The chain is built from TRBV20-1 and TRBJ2-7; 7 bases are a match to TRBD1. The germline V gene has CDR1 DFQATT and CDR2 SNEGSKA (reference sequence). The CDR3 consists of 11 residues. The V gene end was trimmed by 6 bases and the J gene end by 4 bases; junction bases not matched to a gene: 3. CDR3 sequence reads: CSAKDRYEQYF. The CDR3 nucleotides read TGCAGTGCCAAGGACAGGTACGAGCAGTACTTC.

CDR3 residues: CASSQDMRGKQYF. The CDR3 region has the DNA TGCGCCAGCAGCCAAGATATGCGGGGAAAGCAGTACTTC. The rearrangement uses TRBV4-3 and TRBJ2-7, with D tentatively TRBD2 (6 bases). This CDR3 region has 13 residues. Between the trimmed V and J ends, which lost 0 bases and 8 bases, there was a span of 11 bases. Germline-derived CDR1 and CDR2 are LGHNA and YSLEER.

This clone was counted only a few times. This sequence joins TRBV27 and TRBJ2-7, with 8 nucleotides matching TRBD2. Trimming at V came to 6 bases and at J to 6 bases, leaving 10 bases not matched to a gene. Germline V lookup: CDR1 MNHEY, CDR2 SMNVEV (reference sequence). This CDR3 spans 14 amino acids. CDR3 residues: CASSLREGRAEQYF. The CDR3 DNA reads TGTGCCAGCAGCCTCCGGGAGGGTCGTGCCGAGCAGTACTTC.

The chain is built from TRBV7-9 and TRBJ2-4, with no clear D. CDR3 length: 16 residues. Per the germline V gene, CDR1 is SEHNR and CDR2 is FQNEAQ (reference sequence). Trimming stripped 2 bases from V and 1 base from J, with 12 bases between. CDR3 residues: CASSLRLDSAKNIQYF. CDR3 bases: TGTGCCAGCAGCTTAAGACTCGATTCCGCCAAAAACATTCAGTACTTC.

V and J are TRBV6-5 and TRBJ1-5; D gene ambiguous. There are 13 residues in the CDR3. V dropped 6 bases and J dropped 5 bases, with 11 bases sitting between them. Per germline, CDR1 MNHEY and CDR2 SVGAGI. The CDR3 protein is CASRVSLDQPQHF. The DNA of the CDR3 is TGTGCCAGCAGGGTCTCCTTAGATCAGCCCCAGCATTTT.

The rearrangement uses TRBV12-5 and TRBJ2-1, with D perhaps given as TRBD1 or TRBD2 (5 bases each). V lost 4 bases and J 7 bases, leaving 20 bases between the germline ends. CDR1 and CDR2 from the germline V gene are LGHNT and FRNRAP. The CDR3 sequence is 16 residues long. The CDR3 sequence is CASGSGQSRGKNEQFF. CDR3 coding DNA: TGTGCTAGTGGTTCGGGGCAAAGTAGGGGCAAGAATGAGCAGTTCTTC.

The J gene is TRBJ2-5, the V gene TRBV7-2; possible D gene TRBD2, 5 bases. The J call is doubtful: the DNA matches TRBJ2-7 better. The CDR3 spans 15 residues. Per the germline V gene, CDR1 is SGHTA and CDR2 is FQGNSA. CDR3 nucleotides: TGTGCCAGCAGCTTAGAGAGGGCACTCCAATACGAGCAGTACTTC. Residues: CASSLERALQYEQYF.

J is TRBJ2-3 and V is TRBV9; 7 nucleotides line up with TRBD1. The trim removed 3 bases at V and 4 bases at J, leaving 5 bases unmatched. Germline V gives CDR1 SGDLS, CDR2 YYNGEE. The CDR3 covers 14 residues. The CDR3 coding sequence is TGTGCCAGCAGCGGACAGGGCCGGGCAGATACGCAGTATTTT. This gives the protein CASSGQGRADTQYF.

The chain joins TRBV5-1 to TRBJ2-7; 10 nucleotides match TRBD1. Germline V lookup: CDR1 SGHRS, CDR2 YFSETQ. V dropped 5 bases and J dropped 1; count of bases not matched to a gene: 12. The CDR3 contains 17 residues. The CDR3, as DNA: TGCGCCAGCAGGAACGTACTTAGGACAGGGGGTTCCTACGAGCAGTACTTC. Translation: CASRNVLRTGGSYEQYF.

The gene calls are TRBV18 and TRBJ1-2; 7 bases line up with TRBD1. The trim removed 5 bases at V and 8 bases at J, leaving 14 bases unmatched. This CDR3 contains 15 residues. The germline V gene has CDR1 KGHSH and CDR2 LQKENI. In DNA, the CDR3 is TGTGCCAGCTCAAAGGGGGCAGAGGGAGTCGTAGGCTACACCTTC. It yields the protein CASSKGAEGVVGYTF.

This chain connects TRBV6-1 to TRBJ1-2; tentative D call: TRBD1 (6 bases). The length of the CDR3 is 14 residues. Per germline, CDR1 MNHNS and CDR2 SASEGT. The V end was cut by 1 base, the J end by 9 bases, with 15 bases between. CDR3 region: CASSEEYRAGSYTF. As DNA, the CDR3 is TGTGCCAGCAGTGAAGAATACAGGGCCGGGAGCTACACCTTC.

The V gene is TRBV6-6, the J gene TRBJ1-5; TRBD1 matches 7 bases. J was trimmed by 3 bases and V by 5 bases; bases with no gene match: 7. Germline V gene data show CDR1 as MNHNY and CDR2 as SVGAGI (reference sequence). CDR3 length: 15 amino acids. The CDR3 DNA reads as TGTGCCAGCAGTAAGTCCGGGACAGACAATCAGCCCCAGCATTTT. This translates into CASSKSGTDNQPQHF.

The chain employs TRBV9 and TRBJ2-2, with TRBD2 matching 13 bases. Germline values: CDR1 SGDLS, CDR2 YYNGEE. V lost 4 bases to trimming and J lost 6 bases; unmatched junction nucleotides: 6. The CDR3 loop spans 16 amino acids. The CDR3 region is CASSLGTSGKAGELFF. CDR3 nucleotide sequence: TGTGCCAGCAGCTTAGGGACTAGCGGGAAGGCCGGGGAGCTGTTTTTT.

The chain uses TRBV5-1 and TRBJ1-1; D unclear. Germline V gene data show CDR1 as SGHRS and CDR2 as YFSETQ. The V end was cut by 0 bases, the J end by 1 base, with 7 bases between. The CDR3 spans 14 residues. The CDR3 region has the DNA TGCGCCAGCAGCTTGGGCCAGAGGAACACTGAAGCTTTCTTT. Its translation: CASSLGQRNTEAFF.

The rearrangement joins TRBV19 to TRBJ2-2, with D possibly TRBD1 on 5 matching bases. The CDR3 extends over 13 amino acids. The V end was cut by 7 bases, the J end by 4 bases, with 10 bases between. Germline V gene lookup returns CDR1 LNHDA and CDR2 SQIVND (reference sequence). This CDR3 is CASTHRTTGELFF. CDR3 in DNA: TGTGCCAGTACGCACAGGACCACCGGGGAGCTGTTTTTT.

This clone turned up a few times. The V gene is TRBV7-9, the J gene TRBJ2-2, with D perhaps given as TRBD1 or TRBD2 (5 bases each). The germline gives CDR1 SEHNR, CDR2 FQNEAQ (reference sequence). V was cut by 4 bases and J by 2 bases, with 11 bases left in between. CDR3 size: 15 residues. The CDR3 bases are TGTGCCAGCAGCTCCACGGGGCAAAACACCGGGGAGCTGTTTTTT. Encoded protein: CASSSTGQNTGELFF.

The chain employs TRBV4-3 and TRBJ1-2, with a possible D match to TRBD1 (5 bases). Trimming took 0 bases from V and 4 from J, leaving 6 bases between them. The CDR3 extends over 13 amino acids. Germline CDR1 and CDR2: LGHNA and YSLEER. CDR3 sequence reads: CASSQDRGYGYTF. The DNA of the CDR3 is TGCGCCAGCAGCCAAGATAGGGGCTATGGCTACACCTTC.

The V and J genes are TRBV5-8 and TRBJ1-5; TRBD1 agrees at 8 bases. With V trimmed by 1 base and J by 9 bases, 12 bases remained unmatched. The CDR3 contains 16 residues. Per germline, CDR1 SGHTS and CDR2 YDEGEE. The CDR3 coding sequence is TGTGCCAGCAGCTTGTGGTGGGAGCAGGGGGCTTTGCCCCAGCATTTT. Translating gives CASSLWWEQGALPQHF.